What follows are 19 T cell receptor beta chains derived from one specimen sequenced in a study of human CD8 memory T cell subsets. TPEX cells, early memory CD8+ T cells with exhausted-like traits, were CCR7+ PD-1+ TIGIT+. The authors made TCR beta libraries using UMI-labeled 5' RACE. From the 5' RACE reads, TCRdb lists one entry per CDR3 protein and no DNA. In total, the table holds about 6,900 distinct CDR3 sequences. Sequenced material: CD8+ T cells from PBMCs. The receptors were gathered from a human donor in good health.

This clonotype is identified as medium-sized from frequency. The chain has TRBV29-1 and TRBJ1-2; with no DNA, the TCRdb D assignment of TRBD1 cannot be verified. CDR1 and CDR2 (germline): SQVTM, ANQGSEA. This CDR3 region has 15 residues. Here the CDR3 reads CSVDTGTGGSYGYTF. The complete variable domain, with remaining parts taken from reference TRBV29-1 and TRBJ1-2, reads SAVISQKPSRDICQRGTSLTIQCQVDSQVTMMFWYRQQPGQSLTLIATANQGSEATYESGFVIDKFPISRPNLTFSTLTVSNMSPEDSSIYLCSVDTGTGGSYGYTFGSGTRLTVV.

This chain links TRBV3-1 with TRBJ2-2. The CDR3 runs to 15 residues. Germline V lookup: CDR1 LGHDT, CDR2 YNNKEL (reference sequence). The CDR3 protein is CASLGQDANTGELFF.

This chain links TRBV10-3 with TRBJ2-7; TCRdb's D call, TRBD2, is unchecked because there is no DNA. CDR1 ENHRY and CDR2 SYGVKD come from the germline V gene. The CDR3 sequence is 11 residues long. CDR3 sequence: CAISIGSEQYF.

Frequency places this clonotype as large (0.1 to 1%). This chain links TRBV12-3 or TRBV12-4 with TRBJ1-5; the D call from TCRdb, TRBD1, cannot be confirmed without DNA. CDR3 size: 15 residues. CDR3 region: CASSRDKGSNQPQHF.

This chain joins TRBV7-6 and TRBJ2-2. Germline values: CDR1 SGHVS, CDR2 FNYEAQ. The CDR3 covers 14 residues. CDR3 in amino acids: CASSPGLNTGELFF.

The chain couples TRBV7-9 to TRBJ2-5. CDR1 and CDR2 from the germline V gene are SEHNR and FQNEAQ (reference sequence). This CDR3 spans 14 amino acids. The CDR3 loop is CASNPSWVSETQYF. Filled out from reference TRBV7-9 and TRBJ2-5, the complete variable domain reads DTGVSQNPRHKITKRGQNVTFRCDPISEHNRLYWYRQTLGQGPEFLTYFQNEAQLEKSRLLSDRFSAERPKGSFSTLEIQRTEQGDSAMYLCASNPSWVSETQYFGPGTRLLVL.

By frequency, this clonotype registers medium-sized. The chain couples TRBV20-1 to TRBJ2-7; there is no DNA to check the TCRdb D call of TRBD2. Germline V gene sequence: CDR1 DFQATT, CDR2 SNEGSKA (reference sequence). The CDR3 runs 13 residues. The CDR3 is CSAQGPGLYEQYF.

This chain connects TRBV11-2 to TRBJ2-7; no DNA is available, so the TRBD1 call from TCRdb remains unchecked. Germline V gene sequence: CDR1 SGHAT, CDR2 FQNNGV. The CDR3 is 15 residues long. The chain's CDR3 is CASSLDRTGSYEQYF. The complete variable domain, with remaining parts taken from reference TRBV11-2 and TRBJ2-7, reads EAGVAQSPRYKIIEKRQSVAFWCNPISGHATLYWYQQILGQGPKLLIQFQNNGVVDDSQLPKDRFSAERLKGVDSTLKIQPAKLEDSAVYLCASSLDRTGSYEQYFGPGTRLTVT.

V and J are TRBV7-9 and TRBJ1-6; TCRdb lists TRBD1, though no DNA is available to test this call. The CDR3 loop spans 16 amino acids. Germline lookup yields CDR1 SEHNR and CDR2 FQNEAQ (reference sequence). CDR3 region: CASSNRGDTANSPLHF.

The chain couples TRBV6-2 or TRBV6-3 to TRBJ2-1; TCRdb lists TRBD2, though no DNA is available to test this call. The CDR3 is 15 amino acids. The V gene's germline CDR1 is MNHEY and CDR2 SVGEGT. CDR3 protein: CASSFTISGRNEQFF.

This sequence joins TRBV12-5 and TRBJ2-7; TCRdb's assignment of TRBD2 cannot be checked, as there is no DNA. Germline lookup yields CDR1 LGHNT and CDR2 FRNRAP. The CDR3 extends over 15 amino acids. CDR3 amino acids: CASGSGPPPFYEQYF.

This chain connects TRBV28 to TRBJ2-7; the D gene TCRdb calls, TRBD1, cannot be checked with no DNA. The CDR3 contains 12 residues. Germline V gene data show CDR1 as MDHEN and CDR2 as SYDVKM. The CDR3 sequence: CASTEGAKEQYF. The whole variable domain, filled in from reference TRBV28 and TRBJ2-7, reads DVKVTQSSRYLVKRTGEKVFLECVQDMDHENMFWYRQDPGLGLRLIYFSYDVKMKEKGDIPEGYSVSREKKERFSLILESASTNQTSMYLCASTEGAKEQYFGPGTRLTVT.

This clonotype is identified as medium-sized from frequency. The genes are TRBV28 and TRBJ1-2; without DNA, the TCRdb call of TRBD1 cannot be checked. In germline, CDR1 is MDHEN, CDR2 SYDVKM. This CDR3 has 13 residues. CDR3 amino acids: CASENRDNYGYTF.

This clonotype registers large by frequency. V usage is TRBV29-1 and J usage is TRBJ1-1; TCRdb's D call of TRBD1 is untestable without DNA. This CDR3 region has 12 residues. The germline V gene has CDR1 SQVTM and CDR2 ANQGSEA. The CDR3 spells CSVDQGNTEAFF.

V is TRBV5-5 and J is TRBJ2-7; TCRdb proposes TRBD1, but this gene call is untestable without DNA. Looked up from germline, CDR1 is SGHKS and CDR2 is YYEKEE (reference sequence). The CDR3 extends over 14 amino acids. CDR3 protein: CASSLTGALYEQYF.

The chain uses TRBV12-3 or TRBV12-4 and TRBJ1-1. There are 13 residues in the CDR3. This CDR3 is CASSLALGTEAFF.

This chain links TRBV7-9 with TRBJ2-4; the D gene TCRdb calls, TRBD1, cannot be checked with no DNA. Germline V gene data show CDR1 as SEHNR and CDR2 as FQNEAQ (reference sequence). The CDR3 sequence is 13 residues long. The chain's CDR3 is CASRAAGQSIQYF.

The chain recombines TRBV12-3 or TRBV12-4 with TRBJ2-7; the TRBD1 assignment by TCRdb is unverifiable without DNA. The CDR3 sequence is 14 residues long. Here the CDR3 reads CASSRQGSSYEQYF.

J is TRBJ2-7 and V is TRBV25-1; the D call from TCRdb, TRBD1, cannot be confirmed without DNA. The CDR3 is 15 residues long. Germline V gene sequence: CDR1 MGHDK, CDR2 SYGVNS. The CDR3 protein is CASSDWTGSNYEQYF.